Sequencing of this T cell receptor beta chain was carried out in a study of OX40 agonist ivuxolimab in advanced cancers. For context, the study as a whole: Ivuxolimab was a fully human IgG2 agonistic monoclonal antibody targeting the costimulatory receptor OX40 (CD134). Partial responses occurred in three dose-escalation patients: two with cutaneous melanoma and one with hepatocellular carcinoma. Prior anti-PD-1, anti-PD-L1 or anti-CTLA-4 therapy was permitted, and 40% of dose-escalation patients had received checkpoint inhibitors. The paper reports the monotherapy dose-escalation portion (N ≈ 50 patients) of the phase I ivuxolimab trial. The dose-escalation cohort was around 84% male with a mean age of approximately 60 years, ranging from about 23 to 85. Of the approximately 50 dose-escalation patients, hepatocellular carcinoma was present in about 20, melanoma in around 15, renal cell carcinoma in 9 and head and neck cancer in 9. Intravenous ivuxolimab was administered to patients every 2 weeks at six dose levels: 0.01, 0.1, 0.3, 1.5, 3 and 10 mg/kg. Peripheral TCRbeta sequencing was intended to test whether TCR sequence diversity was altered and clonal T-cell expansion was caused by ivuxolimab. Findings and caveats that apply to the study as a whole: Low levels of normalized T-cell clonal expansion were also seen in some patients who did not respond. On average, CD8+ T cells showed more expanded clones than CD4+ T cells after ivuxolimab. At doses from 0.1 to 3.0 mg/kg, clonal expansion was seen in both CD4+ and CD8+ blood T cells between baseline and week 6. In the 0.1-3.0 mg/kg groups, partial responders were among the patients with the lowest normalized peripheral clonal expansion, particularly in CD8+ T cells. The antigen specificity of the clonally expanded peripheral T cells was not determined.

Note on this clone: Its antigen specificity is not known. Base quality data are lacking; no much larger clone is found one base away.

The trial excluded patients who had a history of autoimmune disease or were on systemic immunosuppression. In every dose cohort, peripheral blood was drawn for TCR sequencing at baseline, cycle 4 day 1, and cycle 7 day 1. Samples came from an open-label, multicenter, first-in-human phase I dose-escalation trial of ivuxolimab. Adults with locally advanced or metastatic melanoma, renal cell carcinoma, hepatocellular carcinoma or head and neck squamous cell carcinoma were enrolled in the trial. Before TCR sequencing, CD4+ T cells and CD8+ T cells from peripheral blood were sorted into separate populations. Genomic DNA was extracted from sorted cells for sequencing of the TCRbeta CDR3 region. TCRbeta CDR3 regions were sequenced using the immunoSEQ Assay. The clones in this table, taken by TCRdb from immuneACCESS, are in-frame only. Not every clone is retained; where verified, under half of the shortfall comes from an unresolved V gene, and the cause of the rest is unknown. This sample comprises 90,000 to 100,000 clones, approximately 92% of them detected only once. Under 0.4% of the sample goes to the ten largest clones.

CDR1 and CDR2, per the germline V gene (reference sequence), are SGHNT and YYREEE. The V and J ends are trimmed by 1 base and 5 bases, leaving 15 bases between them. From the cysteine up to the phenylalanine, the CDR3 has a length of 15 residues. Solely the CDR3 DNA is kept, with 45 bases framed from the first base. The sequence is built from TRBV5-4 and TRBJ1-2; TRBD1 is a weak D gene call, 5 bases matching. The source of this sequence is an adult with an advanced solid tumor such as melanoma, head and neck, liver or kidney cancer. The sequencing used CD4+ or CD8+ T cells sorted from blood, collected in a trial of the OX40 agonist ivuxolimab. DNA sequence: TGTGCCAGCAGCTTGTTTAACCGGGACCTGTATGGCTACACCTTC. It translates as CASSLFNRDLYGYTF.